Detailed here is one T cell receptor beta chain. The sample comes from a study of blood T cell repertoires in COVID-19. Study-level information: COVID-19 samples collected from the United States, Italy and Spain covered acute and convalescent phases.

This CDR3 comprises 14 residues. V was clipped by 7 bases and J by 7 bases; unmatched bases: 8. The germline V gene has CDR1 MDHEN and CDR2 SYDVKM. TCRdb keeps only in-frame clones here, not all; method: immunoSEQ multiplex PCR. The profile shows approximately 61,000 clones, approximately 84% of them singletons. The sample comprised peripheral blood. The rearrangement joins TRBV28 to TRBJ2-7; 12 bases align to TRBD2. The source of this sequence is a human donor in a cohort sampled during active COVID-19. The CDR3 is CASTRGTSGLEQYF. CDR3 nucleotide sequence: TGTGCCAGCACTCGCGGGACTAGCGGGTTAGAGCAGTACTTC.